The 9 T cell receptor beta chains presented below share a single source sample, sequenced in a study of CD8 T cells in ankylosing spondylitis. TCRdb processed the 5' RACE reads anew with MiXCR; each CDR3 protein has one entry. The table has about 140,000 distinct CDR3 sequences, approximately 8.4% seen once. The sequenced sample consisted of synovial fluid, either unsorted or a sorted T cell fraction (not recorded which). The source of these receptors is a male donor with ankylosing spondylitis.

Ten or more counts support this clonotype. V and J are TRBV3-1 and TRBJ1-4; 9 bases agree with TRBD1. The germline V gene encodes CDR1 LGHDT and CDR2 YNNKEL (reference sequence). The CDR3 is made up of 16 amino acids. The trim removed 4 bases at V and 10 bases at J, leaving 13 bases unmatched. The CDR3 DNA sequence: TGTGCCAGCAGCCCTGCGTGGGGACAGGGCTCTGCAAAACTGTTTTTT. It codes for CASSPAWGQGSAKLFF.

This chain joins TRBV6-1 and TRBJ2-4; tentatively, D is TRBD2 (6 bases). Germline CDR1 MNHNS, CDR2 SASEGT. V lost 7 bases and J lost 1, with 23 bases in between. The CDR3 sequence is 18 residues long. The CDR3, as DNA: TGTGCCAGCATCCCAGCTATAGGGAGGCGGACGGCCAAAAACATTCAGTACTTC. Amino acid sequence: CASIPAIGRRTAKNIQYF.

This clonotype was observed at least ten times. The V call is TRBV7-9, the J call TRBJ1-5; 10 bases are shared with TRBD1. V trimming: 5 bases; J trimming: 5 bases; junction bases outside the gene matches: 3. The CDR3 runs 14 residues. The germline V gene has CDR1 SEHNR and CDR2 FQNEAQ (reference sequence). The CDR3 spells CASSRGTGDQPQHF. As DNA, the CDR3 is TGTGCCAGCAGCCGGGGGACAGGGGATCAGCCCCAGCATTTT.

This clonotype occurred a few times. The chain has TRBV7-8 and TRBJ1-1; D is uncertain. The ends were cut back, 5 bases at V and 1 base at J, with 8 bases in the middle. The CDR3 is 13 residues long. Germline lookup yields CDR1 SGHVS and CDR2 FQNEAQ. In DNA form, the CDR3 reads TGTGCCAGCAGCCTTGCCCCGAACACTGAAGCTTTCTTT. Residues: CASSLAPNTEAFF.

There are many counts of this clonotype. The chain has TRBV3-1 and TRBJ2-7, with D tentatively TRBD2 (6 bases). The germline gives CDR1 LGHDT, CDR2 YNNKEL (reference sequence). The CDR3 sequence is 17 residues long. Trimming cost V 0 bases and J 3 bases, with 18 bases left between them. CDR3 region: CASSQDRVRMGGYEQYF. The CDR3 nucleotides are TGTGCCAGCAGCCAAGATCGGGTGCGGATGGGGGGCTACGAGCAGTACTTC.

This clonotype was counted many times. The chain combines TRBV28 with TRBJ1-1; a weak D match, TRBD1 (5 bases). This CDR3 has 15 amino acids. Germline V lookup: CDR1 MDHEN, CDR2 SYDVKM. The V and J ends lost 5 bases and 0 bases respectively, with 13 bases between them. The CDR3, as DNA: TGTGCCAGCAGTGCCCCGCGGGGGATGAACACTGAAGCTTTCTTT. Encoded protein: CASSAPRGMNTEAFF.

This clonotype was observed many times. The chain is built from TRBV12-3 or TRBV12-4 and TRBJ1-5; perhaps TRBD1 as D (6 bases). The CDR3 is made up of 14 amino acids. Trimming cost V 6 bases and J 3 bases, with 12 bases left between them. The CDR3 nucleotides are TGTGCCAGCAGCGAACAGGGACCCAATCAGCCCCAGCATTTT. This codes for CASSEQGPNQPQHF.

This clonotype was detected ten times or more. V gene TRBV10-3 combines with J gene TRBJ2-7, with a tentative D call TRBD2 (6 bases). Deletions cut 11 bases from V and 6 bases from J, with 14 bases between. The CDR3 runs 11 residues. Germline V gene sequence: CDR1 ENHRY, CDR2 SYGVKD. For the CDR3, the DNA is TGTGCCGCGGGGTCCCAAGTCGAGCAGTACTTC. This codes for CAAGSQVEQYF.

This clonotype was recorded many times. J is TRBJ1-2 and V is TRBV5-1; the D is unclear. The CDR3 covers 14 residues. The V gene lost 0 bases and the J gene lost 7 bases, with 13 bases spanning the gap. In germline, CDR1 is SGHRS, CDR2 YFSETQ. DNA for the CDR3: TGCGCCAGCAGCTTGGCCGGCTCCTTTAGTGGCTACACCTTC. Encoded protein: CASSLAGSFSGYTF. The entire variable domain, with the rest obtained from reference TRBV5-1 and TRBJ1-2, is as follows: KAGVTQTPRYLIKTRGQQVTLSCSPISGHRSVSWYQQTPGQGLQFLFEYFSETQRNKGNFPGRFSGRQFSNSRSEMNVSTLELGDSALYLCASSLAGSFSGYTFGSGTRLTVV.